This T cell receptor (beta chain) was observed in a study of response to subunit inactivated influenza vaccine. Points from the study as a whole: After each seasonal influenza vaccination, few new T cells are recruited, the authors suggested.

TCRdb ran MiXCR on the RT-PCR reads and lists one entry per CDR3 protein. The repertoire holds 150,000 or so distinct CDR3 sequences, 9.5% to 12% seen once, with under 40% in the top ten. CDR1 and CDR2 (germline): LGHNA, YSLEER. The length of the CDR3 is 17 residues. V lost 4 bases and J 4 bases, leaving 21 bases between the germline ends. This clonotype came up a few times. What it binds is unknown. The chain links TRBV4-3 to TRBJ2-3; D remains ambiguous. The starting material was CD8+ T cells sorted from PBMCs, obtained about 24 months after vaccination. This clonotype originated in a man between 50 and 70 years old who received an inactivated influenza vaccine. The CDR3 DNA reads TGCGCCAGCAGCCCAGATGACTGGGGTTCAAGGGCAGATACGCAGTATTTT. It codes for CASSPDDWGSRADTQYF.